This TCR beta chain was captured by sequencing in a study of shared clonotypes between healthy human individuals. The CDR3 runs to 13 residues. In germline, CDR1 is SEHNR, CDR2 FQNEAQ (reference sequence). The trim removed 1 base at V and 6 bases at J, leaving 0 bases unmatched. Study-level findings and limits: Sorted-subset samples were not fully sequenced, rarefaction indicated.

Profiled with immunoSEQ multiplex PCR; TCRdb holds only in-frame clones, not every one. The sample lists about 1.9 million clones, 93% occurring once. Naive CD8 cells lacked CD45RO, underwent positive selection for CCR7 and left out terminally differentiated effector memory CD45RA+ cells. With regard to this clone: Its antigen is unknown.

This sequence originates from a young man in good health. Some clones in this sample may be carry-over from other donors' samples. The specimen sequenced was naive CD8+ T cells from PBMCs. V gene TRBV7-9 combines with J gene TRBJ1-2; 9 bases line up with TRBD1. The CDR3 protein is CASSLDRGHGYTF. Here the CDR3 DNA reads TGTGCCAGCAGCTTAGACAGGGGGCATGGCTACACCTTC.